What follows are 5 T cell receptor beta chains derived from one specimen sequenced in a study of cytomegalovirus exposure and HLA in healthy donors. It was with 60 Vbeta and 13 Jbeta primers that the PCR ran. The data were produced by immunoSEQ multiplex PCR, yet TCRdb's version contains in-frame clones alone and is incomplete. This table lists just over 200,000 clones. Sequenced input: PBMCs. The receptors shown here come from a girl aged 2 to 9 in good health and CMV-seropositive.

The chain joins TRBV12-2 to TRBJ2-2; the table's D call of TRBD2 was not tested on the DNA. TRBV12-2 is reported as a pseudogene. This CDR3 has 16 residues. Written as DNA, the CDR3 is TGTGCAAGTCGCTTAGCGCGGCGGGAGTCCACCGGGGAGCTGTTTTTT. Residues: CASRLARRESTGELFF.

The V call is TRBV2, the J call TRBJ2-7; weak D call: TRBD1 (6 bases). Germline V gives CDR1 SNHLY, CDR2 FYNNEI. CDR3 length: 15 residues. The germline V and J ends were trimmed by 0 bases and 6 bases, with 15 bases remaining between them. The chain's CDR3 is CASSEAFAARGEQYF. The CDR3 DNA sequence: TGTGCCAGCAGTGAAGCGTTCGCCGCCAGGGGCGAGCAGTACTTC.

The gene calls are TRBV11-3 and TRBJ1-1, with 10 bases aligning to TRBD1. The germline gives CDR1 SGHNT, CDR2 YENEEA. The CDR3 has 14 amino acids. J was trimmed by 7 bases and V by 5 bases; bases with no gene match: 7. DNA of the CDR3: TGTGCCAGCAGCGGGAGACAGGGGGCGGGTGAAGCTTTCTTT. Protein: CASSGRQGAGEAFF.

This chain joins TRBV18 and TRBJ2-7, with 8 bases identical to TRBD1. The junction had 7 bases not matched to a gene; V was cut back by 4 bases and J by 2 bases. In germline, CDR1 is KGHSH, CDR2 LQKENI. This CDR3 is built from 15 residues. The CDR3 loop is CASSRGTGPAYEQYF. In nucleotides, the CDR3 is TGTGCCAGCTCACGGGGGACAGGCCCTGCCTACGAGCAGTACTTC.

The chain links TRBV27 to TRBJ1-5; 8 positions match TRBD1. V shed 4 bases, J shed 6 bases, and the junction held 8 bases outside the gene matches. The CDR3 is 15 residues long. Looked up from germline, CDR1 is MNHEY and CDR2 is SMNVEV (reference sequence). This CDR3 reads CASSWTGLGGQPQHF. In nucleotides, the CDR3 is TGTGCCAGCAGTTGGACAGGGCTGGGGGGTCAGCCCCAGCATTTT.